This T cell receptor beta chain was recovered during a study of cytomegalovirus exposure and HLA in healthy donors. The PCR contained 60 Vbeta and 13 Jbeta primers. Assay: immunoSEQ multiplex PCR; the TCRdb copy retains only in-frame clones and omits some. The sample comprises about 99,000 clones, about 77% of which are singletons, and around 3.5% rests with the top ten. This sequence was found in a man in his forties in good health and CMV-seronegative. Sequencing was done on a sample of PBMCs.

In nucleotides, the CDR3 is TGTGCCAGCAGCCCTCCGGGACAGGGTCAGTTCTTC. Translation gives CASSPPGQGQFF. This chain joins TRBV7-3 and TRBJ2-1; 9 bases are shared with TRBD1. CDR1 SGHTA and CDR2 FQGTGA come from the germline V gene. V was clipped by 5 bases and J by 13 bases; unmatched bases: 6. The CDR3 totals 12 residues.